Described below is a single TCR beta chain sequence and its context. The method was immunoSEQ multiplex PCR; TCRdb's version includes in-frame clones alone and lacks a portion of them. This table has hundreds of thousands of clones, over 80% appearing once. This entry belongs to a study of blood T cell repertoires in COVID-19. In the study overall: Samples came from the United States, Italy and Spain, spanning acute and convalescent COVID-19.

This CDR3 contains 13 residues. The V gene end was trimmed by 3 bases and the J gene end by 6 bases; junction bases not matched to a gene: 3. The sample was peripheral blood. The J gene is TRBJ1-2, the V gene TRBV12-3 or TRBV12-4, with 8 bases fitting TRBD1. This TCR was sampled from a woman aged 50 to 60 with COVID-19, enrolled during active disease. Here the CDR3 reads CASSLGTGDGYTF. In nucleotides, the CDR3 is TGTGCCAGCAGTTTGGGGACAGGTGATGGCTACACCTTC.